Following are 21 T cell receptor beta chains from one sample sequenced in a study of shared T cell receptors in the human thymus. Method: immunoSEQ multiplex PCR; TCRdb's copy keeps in-frame clones and lacks some. The data show hundreds of thousands of clones, around 87% seen once. This sample was also put to use in a study of human thymus T cells.

Sequences were obtained from thymocytes. The receptors stem from a boy under two years old with a congenital heart defect.

This clone was seen more than once but under ten times. The gene calls are TRBV13 and TRBJ2-7; tentatively, D is TRBD2 (7 bases). In germline, CDR1 is PRHDT, CDR2 FYEKMQ (reference sequence). CDR3 length equals 14 residues. Trimming pared 4 bases from V and 0 bases from J, leaving 10 bases between. The CDR3: CASSSGGFSYEQYF. CDR3 in DNA: TGTGCCAGCAGCTCGGGGGGCTTCTCCTACGAGCAGTACTTC.

The chain combines TRBV15 with TRBJ2-1; TRBD2 might be the D (7 bases). This CDR3 region has 21 residues. The ends were cut back, 3 bases at V and 0 bases at J, with 27 bases in the middle. CDR1 is LNHNV and CDR2 is YYDKDF in the germline V gene (reference sequence). In nucleotides, the CDR3 is TGTGCCACCAGCAGGGACAGAGGGGACGGGAGGTCCTTGATCTCCTACAATGAGCAGTTCTTC. The encoded protein is CATSRDRGDGRSLISYNEQFF.

V gene TRBV28 combines with J gene TRBJ1-2, with D tentatively TRBD1 (5 bases). The CDR3 totals 14 residues. Germline V gene lookup returns CDR1 MDHEN and CDR2 SYDVKM. Trimming took 8 bases from V and 3 from J, leaving 16 bases between them. CDR3 sequence (DNA): TGTGCCAGCCGGGGGGTGGGGAGACACTATGGCTACACCTTC. This gives the protein CASRGVGRHYGYTF.

The chain employs TRBV2 and TRBJ2-5; 11 bases are a match to TRBD2. Germline lookup yields CDR1 SNHLY and CDR2 FYNNEI. The CDR3 totals 16 residues. With V trimmed by 3 bases and J by 5 bases, 8 bases remained unmatched. CDR3 sequence: CASSEVAGGPWETQYF. The CDR3, as DNA: TGTGCCAGCAGTGAGGTAGCGGGAGGGCCGTGGGAGACCCAGTACTTC.

The chain's CDR3 is CASSLSPPRPPEGVLAKNIQYF. The CDR3 nucleotides are TGTGCCAGCTCACTATCCCCCCCGCGTCCACCCGAGGGGGTTTTAGCCAAAAACATTCAGTACTTC. This chain connects TRBV18 to TRBJ2-4; weak D call: TRBD1 (6 bases). V lost 4 bases and J 0 bases, leaving 31 bases between the germline ends. This CDR3 spans 22 amino acids. CDR1 and CDR2 from the germline V gene are KGHSH and LQKENI.

The V gene is TRBV6-6, the J gene TRBJ1-1; a weak D match, TRBD1 (5 bases). Germline values: CDR1 MNHNY, CDR2 SVGAGI (reference sequence). V gave up 11 bases and J gave up 1 base, with 17 bases separating them. The CDR3 extends over 14 amino acids. The CDR3 loop is CAVRDETANTEAFF. The CDR3 region has the DNA TGTGCCGTCCGAGATGAGACAGCGAACACTGAAGCTTTCTTT.

The gene calls are TRBV15 and TRBJ2-7, with TRBD2 matching 8 bases. This CDR3 comprises 17 residues. Germline V gives CDR1 LNHNV, CDR2 YYDKDF (reference sequence). V was pared by 2 bases and J by 0 bases, with 9 bases of the junction left unmatched. CDR3 nucleotides: TGTGCCACCAGCAGACATATTGCGGGAGGCAGCTCCTACGAGCAGTACTTC. Its protein product is CATSRHIAGGSSYEQYF.

This clone was observed once. V usage is TRBV4-3 and J usage is TRBJ2-3, with 11 nucleotides matching TRBD2. Germline assignment: CDR1 LGHNA and CDR2 YSLEER. V lost 0 bases, J lost 2 bases, and 13 bases stayed unmatched. This CDR3 spans 20 amino acids. CDR3 protein: CASSQERRASGGPDTDTQYF. The CDR3 DNA follows: TGCGCCAGCAGCCAAGAGAGGAGGGCTAGCGGGGGGCCGGACACAGATACGCAGTATTTT.

The V call is TRBV5-5, the J call TRBJ2-7; TRBD2 matches 10 bases. Germline CDR1 SGHKS, CDR2 YYEKEE (reference sequence). CDR3 length equals 15 residues. V lost 4 bases, J lost 4 bases, and 8 bases stayed unmatched. The CDR3 DNA sequence: TGTGCCAGCAGCAGAAAGCGGGAGGGCCGGTACGAGCAGTACTTC. This gives the protein CASSRKREGRYEQYF. Variable domain in full (rest from reference TRBV5-5 and TRBJ2-7): DAGVTQSPTHLIKTRGQQVTLRCSPISGHKSVSWYQQVLGQGPQFIFQYYEKEERGRGNFPDRFSARQFPNYSSELNVNALLLGDSALYLCASSRKREGRYEQYFGPGTRLTVT.

V and J are TRBV27 and TRBJ1-6, with 8 bases identical to TRBD1. The CDR3 length is 15 residues. V lost 9 bases to trimming and J lost 4 bases; unmatched junction nucleotides: 8. In germline, CDR1 is MNHEY, CDR2 SMNVEV (reference sequence). The CDR3 sequence is CASSLDRGYNSPLHF. The DNA of the CDR3 is TGTGCCAGTAGCCTCGACAGGGGATATAATTCACCCCTCCACTTT.

V gene TRBV9 combines with J gene TRBJ2-7, with D perhaps TRBD2 (6 bases). Trimming pared 0 bases from V and 2 bases from J, leaving 9 bases between. This CDR3 is built from 14 residues. Germline V CDR1 and CDR2: SGDLS, YYNGEE. CDR3: CASSVGLATYEQYF. The CDR3 nucleotides are TGTGCCAGCAGCGTAGGCCTAGCGACCTACGAGCAGTACTTC.

The CDR3 coding sequence is TGTGCCAGCAGTGAAGCGCGTGGTAGCCGGGACGAGCAGTACTTC. This gives the protein CASSEARGSRDEQYF. The chain joins TRBV2 to TRBJ2-7; no clear D. V was clipped by 0 bases and J by 5 bases, with 14 bases between them. The V gene's germline CDR1 is SNHLY and CDR2 FYNNEI. This CDR3 contains 15 residues.

This sequence joins TRBV5-4 and TRBJ2-7; 13 nucleotides line up with TRBD2. Germline CDR1 and CDR2: SGHNT and YYREEE (reference sequence). There are 15 residues in the CDR3. With V trimmed by 4 bases and J by 3 bases, 4 bases remained unmatched. The CDR3 nucleotides are TGTGCCAGCAGCCGAAGGACTAGCGGGAGCTACGAGCAGTACTTC. Protein product: CASSRRTSGSYEQYF.

The CDR3 sequence: CASSWDRGNTEAFF. The CDR3 DNA is TGCGCCAGCAGCTGGGACAGGGGGAACACTGAAGCTTTCTTT. The V call is TRBV5-1, the J call TRBJ1-1; 10 nucleotides line up with TRBD1. From germline, CDR1 is SGHRS and CDR2 YFSETQ. Losses at the gene ends were 3 bases for V and 1 base for J; bases not matched to a gene: 0. The CDR3 length is 14 residues.

The DNA of the CDR3 is TGTGCCAGCAGCCGGGTAAGGGGGGGGAGGAACACTGAAGCTTTCTTT. The encoded protein is CASSRVRGGRNTEAFF. This chain connects TRBV28 to TRBJ1-1; a possible D gene is TRBD1 (6 bases). Germline lookup yields CDR1 MDHEN and CDR2 SYDVKM. This CDR3 is built from 16 residues. V was pared by 6 bases and J by 1 base, with 18 bases between.

This chain connects TRBV9 to TRBJ2-6; D not certain. This CDR3 comprises 16 residues. Germline V CDR1 and CDR2: SGDLS, YYNGEE. V was cut by 5 bases and J by 0 bases, with 12 bases left in between. For the CDR3, the DNA is TGTGCCAGCAGTTACACATGGAGCTCTGGGGCCAACGTCCTGACTTTC. It encodes CASSYTWSSGANVLTF.

This clone was seen a handful of times. This rearrangement joins TRBV7-9 to TRBJ1-1; possible D gene TRBD1, 6 bases. The CDR3 has 14 amino acids. Trimming stripped 1 base from V and 5 bases from J, with 11 bases between. The germline V gene has CDR1 SEHNR and CDR2 FQNEAQ (reference sequence). CDR3 region: CASSLGYRETEAFF. CDR3 sequence (DNA): TGTGCCAGCAGCTTAGGATACAGGGAAACTGAAGCTTTCTTT.

The chain uses TRBV5-4 and TRBJ1-6; tentative D call: TRBD1 (6 bases). V dropped 4 bases and J dropped 4 bases, with 15 bases sitting between them. The V gene's germline CDR1 is SGHNT and CDR2 YYREEE (reference sequence). The CDR3 extends over 16 amino acids. The chain's CDR3 is CASSQNTGTYNSPLHF. The CDR3 bases are TGTGCCAGCAGCCAAAATACAGGGACGTATAATTCACCCCTCCACTTT.

This sequence joins TRBV9 and TRBJ1-1; D is unclear. Germline CDR1 is SGDLS and CDR2 is YYNGEE. Trimming pared 5 bases from V and 1 base from J, leaving 15 bases between. This CDR3 region has 15 residues. For the CDR3, the DNA is TGTGCCAGCAGTCCTCCGCGGGGAGGGAACACTGAAGCTTTCTTT. It encodes CASSPPRGGNTEAFF.

This chain joins TRBV4-1 and TRBJ1-1; no reliable D call. Germline lookup yields CDR1 MGHRA and CDR2 YSYEKL. Trimming pared 4 bases from V and 4 bases from J, leaving 16 bases between. The CDR3 loop spans 15 amino acids. The CDR3 DNA sequence: TGCGCCAGCAGCCCCACCAAAGGACTTTTCACTGAAGCTTTCTTT. It specifies CASSPTKGLFTEAFF.

The rearrangement uses TRBV12-5 and TRBJ2-1, with D tentatively TRBD1 (6 bases). Germline lookup yields CDR1 LGHNT and CDR2 FRNRAP. This CDR3 region has 17 residues. V gave up 0 bases and J gave up 10 bases, with 22 bases separating them. CDR3 sequence (DNA): TGTGCTAGTGGTTTGGTAAATGGTACCTTACAGGGCGGCGAGCAGTTCTTC. This encodes CASGLVNGTLQGGEQFF.